Listed here are 28 T cell receptor beta chains from one sample, sequenced in a study of T cell responses to AZD1222 COVID-19 vaccine. This table comes from immunoSEQ multiplex PCR, and its TCRdb copy is limited to in-frame clones, with some not included. The sample has roughly 150,000 clones, about 91% seen once. Source: peripheral blood, taken on day 0 of MenACWY control vaccination. These TCRs come from an adult in good health.

The genes are TRBV9 and TRBJ2-1; possible D gene TRBD1, 6 bases. The V end was cut by 4 bases, the J end by 7 bases, with 21 bases between. The germline V gene has CDR1 SGDLS and CDR2 YYNGEE. The CDR3 extends over 16 amino acids. CDR3 in amino acids: CASSISDRDLGNEQFF. Written as DNA, the CDR3 is TGTGCCAGCAGCATTTCGGACAGAGACCTCGGAAATGAGCAGTTCTTC.

J is TRBJ2-1 and V is TRBV9; no clear D gene. In germline, CDR1 is SGDLS, CDR2 YYNGEE. The CDR3 consists of 11 residues. The germline V and J ends were trimmed by 4 bases and 10 bases, with 9 bases remaining between them. The CDR3 nucleotides read TGTGCCAGCAGCCTGGGCGAGGAGCAGTTCTTC. The encoded protein is CASSLGEEQFF.

This rearrangement joins TRBV29-1 to TRBJ2-1; 9 nucleotides line up with TRBD2. This CDR3 has 15 amino acids. With 6 bases clipped from V and 2 bases from J, the junction kept 8 bases outside the gene matches. The V gene's germline CDR1 is SQVTM and CDR2 ANQGSEA. CDR3 in amino acids: CSVGRASGTYNEQFF. The CDR3 region has the DNA TGCAGCGTGGGCCGGGCTAGCGGGACCTACAATGAGCAGTTCTTC.

The chain combines TRBV25-1 with TRBJ2-1; the match to TRBD1 covers 8 bases. The CDR3 loop spans 16 amino acids. J lost 6 bases, V lost 3 bases, and 10 bases had no gene match. Germline V gene sequence: CDR1 MGHDK, CDR2 SYGVNS. The CDR3 reads CASSEEDRVGGNEQFF. The DNA of the CDR3 is TGTGCCAGCAGTGAGGAGGACAGGGTAGGAGGCAATGAGCAGTTCTTC.

This sequence joins TRBV10-3 and TRBJ2-7, with TRBD2 matching 7 bases. The ends lost 8 bases at V and 6 bases at J; junction bases unmatched: 4. Germline CDR1 reads ENHRY; CDR2 reads SYGVKD. The CDR3 loop spans 11 amino acids. The CDR3 here is CAISGGSEQYF. The DNA for the CDR3 is TGTGCCATCTCCGGGGGGTCCGAGCAGTACTTC.

This clone has a handful of counts. This sequence joins TRBV15 and TRBJ1-2; D is perhaps TRBD1 (5 bases). The CDR3 sequence is 15 residues long. Between the trimmed V and J ends, which lost 5 bases and 8 bases, there was a span of 21 bases. CDR1 and CDR2 (germline): LNHNV, YYDKDF (reference sequence). DNA for the CDR3: TGTGCCACCAGCGGATTTGTGGGGGTGGCCTACGGCTACACCTTC. It encodes CATSGFVGVAYGYTF.

The chain combines TRBV5-1 with TRBJ1-4, with 7 positions matching TRBD1. This CDR3 contains 15 residues. V was pared by 4 bases and J by 5 bases, with 8 bases of the junction left unmatched. Per the germline V gene, CDR1 is SGHRS and CDR2 is YFSETQ. CDR3 nucleotide sequence: TGCGCCAGCAGCGGGCCTACAGGGGCGAATGAAAAACTGTTTTTT. The encoded protein is CASSGPTGANEKLFF.

The V gene is TRBV11-3, the J gene TRBJ2-5; 8 bases map to TRBD1. The CDR3 consists of 14 residues. CDR1 and CDR2 from the germline V gene are SGHNT and YENEEA. V lost 2 bases, J lost 2 bases, and 1 base stayed unmatched. CDR3 amino acids: CASSLNRGQETQYF. CDR3 nucleotides: TGTGCCAGCAGCTTAAACAGGGGGCAAGAGACCCAGTACTTC. The variable domain in full, completed from reference TRBV11-3 and TRBJ2-5, reads EAGVVQSPRYKIIEKKQPVAFWCNPISGHNTLYWYLQNLGQGPELLIRYENEEAVDDSQLPKDRFSAERLKGVDSTLKIQPAELGDSAVYLCASSLNRGQETQYFGPGTRLLVL.

This clone was recorded once. The genes are TRBV2 and TRBJ2-5; 9 bases are shared with TRBD1. The trim removed 6 bases at V and 5 bases at J, leaving 7 bases unmatched. This CDR3 region has 14 residues. Germline CDR1 reads SNHLY; CDR2 reads FYNNEI. The DNA for the CDR3 is TGTGCCAGCAGGAGGACAGGGGTAAGGGAGACCCAGTACTTC. The encoded protein is CASRRTGVRETQYF.

This clone was recorded only once. The chain has TRBV7-9 and TRBJ2-5; TRBD2 matches 9 bases. From germline, CDR1 is SEHNR and CDR2 FQNEAQ (reference sequence). The junction had 11 bases not matched to a gene; V was cut back by 1 base and J by 2 bases. This CDR3 spans 18 amino acids. The CDR3 loop reads CASSLVLSLAGKQETQYF. In nucleotides, the CDR3 is TGTGCCAGCAGCTTAGTTTTGTCGCTAGCGGGGAAACAAGAGACCCAGTACTTC.

The chain has TRBV2 and TRBJ1-5; tentative D call: TRBD1 (6 bases). This CDR3 spans 14 amino acids. CDR1 is SNHLY and CDR2 is FYNNEI in the germline V gene. Deletions cut 6 bases from V and 4 bases from J, with 13 bases between. The CDR3 sequence: CASSERTENQPQHF. The CDR3 DNA follows: TGTGCCAGCAGCGAACGGACAGAAAATCAGCCCCAGCATTTT.

The J gene is TRBJ1-1, the V gene TRBV3-1 (or the pseudogene TRBV3-2), with D possibly matching TRBD1 (5 bases). The germline V gene encodes CDR1 LGHDT and CDR2 YNNKEL (reference sequence). Trimming took off 3 bases at V and 8 bases at J, with 13 bases between the two ends. The CDR3 has 13 residues. CDR3 region: CASSHEGRTEAFF. As DNA, the CDR3 is TGTGCCAGCAGCCATGAAGGCCGGACAGAAGCTTTCTTT.

The chain combines TRBV7-9 with TRBJ1-1; a possible D gene is TRBD1 (5 bases). Germline V CDR1 and CDR2: SEHNR, FQNEAQ (reference sequence). Deletions cut 4 bases from V and 10 bases from J, with 10 bases between. The CDR3 is 11 residues long. CDR3 nucleotides: TGTGCCAGCAGCTCAGGGTCGCGAGCTTTCTTT. This encodes CASSSGSRAFF.

The CDR3 coding sequence is TGTGCCAGCAGCTTCGAGAATTCACCCCTCCACTTT. Protein product: CASSFENSPLHF. The genes are TRBV7-2 and TRBJ1-6; D is undetermined. V lost 3 bases and J 7 bases, leaving 4 bases between the germline ends. CDR1 is SGHTA, CDR2 FQGNSA, per germline. The CDR3 loop spans 12 amino acids.

This rearrangement joins TRBV27 to TRBJ1-1; D possibly corresponds to TRBD1 (6 bases). Germline values: CDR1 MNHEY, CDR2 SMNVEV (reference sequence). The CDR3 sequence is 11 residues long. Trimming took 2 bases from V and 8 from J, leaving 6 bases between them. This CDR3 is CASSLGTEAFF. The DNA of the CDR3 is TGTGCCAGCAGTTTAGGGACAGAAGCTTTCTTT.

V gene TRBV12-3 or TRBV12-4 combines with J gene TRBJ1-2, with D perhaps TRBD1 (6 bases). With 8 bases removed from V and 3 bases from J, the gap between germline ends came to 10 bases. The CDR3 consists of 12 residues. The CDR3 is CASGGIDYGYTF. The CDR3 DNA follows: TGTGCCAGCGGGGGCATCGACTATGGCTACACCTTC.

In its sample, this clone was seen once. The rearrangement links TRBV2 to TRBJ1-2; D is unresolved. The germline gives CDR1 SNHLY, CDR2 FYNNEI. The V gene lost 7 bases and the J gene lost 7 bases, with 10 bases spanning the gap. CDR3 length: 11 amino acids. CDR3 region: CASTPQSGYTF. DNA of the CDR3: TGTGCCAGCACCCCTCAGAGTGGCTACACCTTC.

The V gene is TRBV28, the J gene TRBJ2-2; 8 positions match TRBD2. The V gene end was trimmed by 6 bases and the J gene end by 1 base; junction bases not matched to a gene: 7. Germline-derived CDR1 and CDR2 are MDHEN and SYDVKM. This CDR3 contains 16 residues. CDR3 region: CASRKSGSRNTGELFF. In DNA form, the CDR3 reads TGTGCCAGCAGGAAAAGCGGGAGTAGGAACACCGGGGAGCTGTTTTTT. The full variable domain, with the rest looked up from reference TRBV28 and TRBJ2-2, is DVKVTQSSRYLVKRTGEKVFLECVQDMDHENMFWYRQDPGLGLRLIYFSYDVKMKEKGDIPEGYSVSREKKERFSLILESASTNQTSMYLCASRKSGSRNTGELFFGEGSRLTVL.

In this sample, this clone turned up many times. The junction differs from germline at one of its ends, possibly a read error. This rearrangement joins TRBV11-2 to TRBJ2-7; 12 bases map to TRBD1. This CDR3 region has 13 residues. Germline V lookup: CDR1 SGHAT, CDR2 FQNNGV. The CDR3 bases are TGTGCCAGCAGCTTACTCGGGACAGGGGGCATCAACTTC. It yields the protein CASSLLGTGGINF. The entire variable domain, with the rest obtained from reference TRBV11-2 and TRBJ2-7, is as follows: EAGVAQSPRYKIIEKRQSVAFWCNPISGHATLYWYQQILGQGPKLLIQFQNNGVVDDSQLPKDRFSAERLKGVDSTLKIQPAKLEDSAVYLCASSLLGTGGINFGPGTRLTVT.

V is TRBV28 and J is TRBJ2-5; TRBD1 matches 9 bases. V lost 6 bases to trimming and J lost 5 bases; unmatched junction nucleotides: 4. Looked up from germline, CDR1 is MDHEN and CDR2 is SYDVKM. This CDR3 has 13 amino acids. This chain's CDR3 is CASSTGGWETQYF. The CDR3 coding sequence is TGTGCCAGCAGCACAGGGGGCTGGGAGACCCAGTACTTC.

The rearrangement joins TRBV3-1 (or the pseudogene TRBV3-2) to TRBJ1-5; 10 bases map to TRBD1. The CDR3 sequence is 14 residues long. CDR1 and CDR2 from the germline V gene are LGHDT and YNNKEL (reference sequence). Germline trimming cut 4 bases from V and 7 bases from J; bases unmatched to any gene: 4. In nucleotides, the CDR3 is TGTGCCAGCAGCCTGGGGACAGGGGAACAGCCCCAGCATTTT. Amino acids: CASSLGTGEQPQHF.

This sequence joins TRBV5-4 and TRBJ2-7; 7 bases are a match to TRBD2. Per germline, CDR1 SGHNT and CDR2 YYREEE (reference sequence). Trimming removed 4 bases from V and 0 bases from J; junction bases left unmatched: 4. This CDR3 has 14 residues. CDR3 sequence reads: CASSTGTNSYEQYF. CDR3 DNA: TGTGCCAGCAGCACCGGGACTAACTCCTACGAGCAGTACTTC.

The rearrangement joins TRBV30 to TRBJ1-1; possibly TRBD1 for D (6 bases). Per germline, CDR1 GTSNPN and CDR2 SVGIG (reference sequence). The CDR3 totals 13 residues. Trimming left V 0 bases short and J 6 bases short, with 11 bases between. The CDR3 sequence: CAWSVRGAPEAFF. CDR3 coding DNA: TGTGCCTGGAGTGTTCGGGGGGCCCCTGAAGCTTTCTTT.

The chain couples TRBV5-1 to TRBJ2-7; no definite D call. The CDR3 runs to 16 residues. V was pared by 0 bases and J by 6 bases, with 19 bases between. The germline V gene has CDR1 SGHRS and CDR2 YFSETQ. The CDR3 spells CASSLGTYGASSEQYF. CDR3 nucleotides: TGCGCCAGCAGCTTGGGTACGTATGGCGCCTCTTCCGAGCAGTACTTC.

V is TRBV7-2 and J is TRBJ2-2; D ambiguous. Germline V lookup: CDR1 SGHTA, CDR2 FQGNSA. V lost 2 bases and J lost 2, with 3 bases in between. The CDR3 runs to 13 residues. CDR3 coding DNA: TGTGCCAGCAGCTTAATCAACACCGGGGAGCTGTTTTTT. Translating it yields CASSLINTGELFF.

This chain uses TRBV19 with TRBJ1-5, with no clear D. The CDR3 is 14 residues long. V was pared by 5 bases and J by 5 bases, with 13 bases between. Germline CDR1 LNHDA, CDR2 SQIVND (reference sequence). CDR3 DNA sequence: TGTGCCAGTAGTGACCGAACCCGGTATCAGCCCCAGCATTTT. It specifies CASSDRTRYQPQHF. Supplemented by reference TRBV19 and TRBJ1-5, the full variable domain reads DGGITQSPKYLFRKEGQNVTLSCEQNLNHDAMYWYRQDPGQGLRLIYYSQIVNDFQKGDIAEGYSVSREKKESFPLTVTSAQKNPTAFYLCASSDRTRYQPQHFGDGTRLSIL.

Worth noting for this clone: Within the sample, other DNA sequences also encode this same CDR3. This chain joins TRBV6-5 and TRBJ2-7; a weak D match, TRBD2 (6 bases). V shed 6 bases and J shed 3 bases, with 12 bases lying between them. CDR3 length: 13 amino acids. CDR1 and CDR2 (germline): MNHEY, SVGAGI. CDR3 bases: TGTGCCAGCAGACCCCCGGGAGTCTACGAGCAGTACTTC. As protein: CASRPPGVYEQYF.

This chain joins TRBV18 and TRBJ2-1; 8 bases are shared with TRBD1. Unmatched junction bases numbered 8, after V lost 3 bases and J lost 7 bases. CDR1 and CDR2 (germline): KGHSH, LQKENI. The CDR3 length is 15 residues. CDR3 in DNA: TGTGCCAGCTCACCTGGCGGACAGGGAAGGAATGAGCAGTTCTTC. It translates to CASSPGGQGRNEQFF.